The source of this TCR beta chain is a study of T cell responses to AZD1222 COVID-19 vaccine. CDR1 is SGHRS, CDR2 YFSETQ, per germline. The J segment lost 3 bases and the V segment lost 0 bases, leaving 5 bases of the junction unmatched. The CDR3 is made up of 15 amino acids. Clones were read by immunoSEQ multiplex PCR, and TCRdb kept only the in-frame ones, dropping some. The sample carries about 120,000 clones, approximately 86% recorded once. This TCR was sampled from an adult in good health. The V and J genes are TRBV5-1 and TRBJ2-7; 8 bases are shared with TRBD1. The specimen was peripheral blood, collected on day 0 of AZD1222 vaccination. CDR3 amino acids: CASSLGQGANYEQYF. As DNA, the CDR3 is TGCGCCAGCAGCTTGGGGCAGGGGGCGAACTACGAGCAGTACTTC.